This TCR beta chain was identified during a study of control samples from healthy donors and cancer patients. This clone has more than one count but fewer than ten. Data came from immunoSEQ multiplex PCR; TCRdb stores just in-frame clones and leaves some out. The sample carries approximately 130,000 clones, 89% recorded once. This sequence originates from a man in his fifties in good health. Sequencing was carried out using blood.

CDR3 loop: CASSIGLGEQYF. The CDR3 DNA follows: TGTGCCAGTAGTATTGGCCTTGGCGAGCAGTACTTC. The chain couples TRBV19 to TRBJ2-7; no clear D. Germline loops: CDR1 LNHDA, CDR2 SQIVND (reference sequence). V lost 3 bases, J lost 6 bases, and 9 bases lay in between. This CDR3 is built from 12 residues. Filled out from reference TRBV19 and TRBJ2-7, the complete variable domain reads DGGITQSPKYLFRKEGQNVTLSCEQNLNHDAMYWYRQDPGQGLRLIYYSQIVNDFQKGDIAEGYSVSREKKESFPLTVTSAQKNPTAFYLCASSIGLGEQYFGPGTRLTVT.